The rows below give T cell receptor beta chains drawn from one sample of a study of regulatory T cells in long-lasting Graves disease. TCRdb fed the multiplex PCR reads into MiXCR, producing one record per CDR3 protein. The repertoire consists of over 350,000 distinct CDR3 sequences, with 20% to 25% occurring once and the leading ten covering around 20%. This specimen consisted of peripheral blood mononuclear cells (PBMCs), obtained when the disease was refractory, from a patient treated with antithyroid drugs. These receptors originate from a female donor with Graves disease. Both conserved end residues are part of each CDR3. The D gene is left open where the match is weak. Where a row states a size, it is once, few, many or the class of an expanded clone; other rows omit it.

clone size	V gene	D gene	J gene	CDR3 length	CDR3 DNA	CDR3 protein
NA	TRBV2	NA	TRBJ2-4	16	TGTGCCAGCAGCCCCGAAGGGGGAGGACTCAAAAACATTCAGTACTTC	CASSPEGGGLKNIQYF
few	TRBV20-1	NA	TRBJ1-6	11	TGCAGTGCTGGCCATGACTATACCCTCCACTTT	CSAGHDYTLHF
NA	TRBV19	TRBD1	TRBJ1-1	14	TGTGCCAGTCGCCGCAGGGGGCGCGAAACTGAAGCTTTCTTT	CASRRRGRETEAFF
many	TRBV7-6	TRBD1	TRBJ2-7	14	TGTGCCAGCAGCTTAGCGTCAGGGGGATACGAGCAGTACTTC	CASSLASGGYEQYF
NA	TRBV7-3	NA	TRBJ2-1	14	TGTGCCAGCAGCACTGGACTGGCTAACAATGAGCAGTTCTTC	CASSTGLANNEQFF
NA	TRBV7-9	TRBD2	TRBJ2-1	16	TGTGCCAGCAGTAGGGACGCGGGACTAGCGTCAAATGAGCAGTTCTTC	CASSRDAGLASNEQFF
NA	TRBV7-3	NA	TRBJ2-1	12	TGTGCCAGCAGCATTAACGGGGCAAAGCAGTTCTTC	CASSINGAKQFF
NA	TRBV27	NA	TRBJ1-3	16	TGTGCCAGCAGTTTGGGGCCGCGTGGCTCTGGAAACATCATATATTTT	CASSLGPRGSGNIIYF
many	TRBV30	NA	TRBJ1-4	11	TGTGCCTGGAGTTATCGGGAAAAACTGTTTTTT	CAWSYREKLFF
NA	TRBV4-2	TRBD2	TRBJ2-5	18	TGTGCCAGCAGCCAAGAAACCCCGGGGGTAGCGGGAGTTAAGACCCAGTACTTC	CASSQETPGVAGVKTQYF
many	TRBV6-2/TRBV6-3	NA	TRBJ1-5	14	TGTGCCAGCAGTTACGGGGGAAGCAATCAGCCCCAGCATTTT	CASSYGGSNQPQHF
NA	TRBV20-1	NA	TRBJ1-2	12	TGCAGTGCGGAGGGAGAATTCTATGGCTACACCTTC	CSAEGEFYGYTF
NA	TRBV5-1	NA	TRBJ2-2	14	TGCGCCAGCAGCAGAAACAGGGATACCGGGGAGCTGTTTTTT	CASSRNRDTGELFF
NA	TRBV30	NA	TRBJ1-2	14	TGTGCCTGGAGCGGAAACAGGGTCGGGAGTGGCTACACCTTC	CAWSGNRVGSGYTF